This T cell receptor beta chain was profiled in a study of beta chain features in type 1 diabetes. The sample holds a few counts of this clone. Its antigen is currently unknown. Broader study findings: Short templates might get an advantage during PCR, and this would be equal in patients and controls. Moderately but significantly shorter TCRB CDR3s were found in Type 1 diabetes patients in all four CD4+ subsets. Across patients, naive, central memory and Treg TCRB repertoires exhibited apparently greater similarity than was observed across healthy donors.

Expressed TCRB transcripts got sequenced, as all isolated RNA was reverse transcribed. TCRdb's copy holds only in-frame clones and misses some; the assay was immunoSEQ multiplex PCR. Altogether over 200,000 clones are present, approximately 11% being singletons, with the ten largest covering about 0.018%. CDR1 and CDR2 (germline): LGHNA, YSLEER. The CDR3 runs to 15 residues. Trimming at V came to 0 bases and at J to 4 bases, leaving 2 bases not matched to a gene. Sequenced input: naive CD4+ T cells from blood. The TCR was taken from a man between 25 and 39 years old with type 1 diabetes. This chain links TRBV4-3 with TRBJ2-1, with 8 bases lining up with TRBD2. The CDR3 loop reads CASSQELAEYNEQFF. The CDR3 coding sequence is TGCGCCAGCAGCCAAGAACTAGCGGAGTACAATGAGCAGTTCTTC.